The clone carrying this T cell receptor beta chain was picked up many times. The sample originates from a study of T-cell reconstitution after alpha-beta-depleted transplantation in children. Unique molecular identifiers were used in preparing the TCRbeta library. From the PCR reads, TCRdb called clonotypes with MiXCR, one entry per CDR3 protein. The repertoire holds 600,000 to 700,000 distinct CDR3 sequences, with approximately 16% as singletons. This TCR derives from a human donor who donated a stem cell graft to a child with acute myeloid leukemia. Sample: PBMCs from the stem cell graft donor, taken from the stem cell graft.

The CDR3 loop is CSVEGDGRENIQYF. In nucleotides, the CDR3 is TGCAGCGTTGAAGGGGACGGCCGAGAAAACATTCAGTACTTC. The chain carries TRBV29-1 and TRBJ2-4; D assignment may be TRBD1 or TRBD2 (5 bases each). This CDR3 is 14 amino acids long. The V gene lost 1 base and the J gene lost 5 bases, with 12 bases spanning the gap. CDR1 is SQVTM and CDR2 is ANQGSEA in the germline V gene.